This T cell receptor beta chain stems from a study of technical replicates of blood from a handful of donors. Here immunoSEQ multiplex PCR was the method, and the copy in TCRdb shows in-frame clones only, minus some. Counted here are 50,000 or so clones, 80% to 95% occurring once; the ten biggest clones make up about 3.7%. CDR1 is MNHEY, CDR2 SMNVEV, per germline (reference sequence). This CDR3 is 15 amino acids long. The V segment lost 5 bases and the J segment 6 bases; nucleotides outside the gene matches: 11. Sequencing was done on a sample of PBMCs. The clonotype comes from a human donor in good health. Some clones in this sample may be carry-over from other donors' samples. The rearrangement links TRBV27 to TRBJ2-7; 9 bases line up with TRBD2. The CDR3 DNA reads TGTGCCAGCAGTCCGGGGGATAGCGGGAGCCTCGAGCAGTACTTC. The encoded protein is CASSPGDSGSLEQYF.